A single sample is the source of the 19 T cell receptor beta chains below, sequenced in a study of immune evolution from preneoplasia to lung adenocarcinoma. Some clones are missing from TCRdb's copy, which holds only in-frame ones; the method was immunoSEQ multiplex PCR. The sample lists 13,000 or so clones; about 83% were seen once. The sequenced material came from FFPE tissue from an adenomatous hyperplasia lung lesion. The sample's subset: atypical adenomatous hyperplasia (AAH), lung preneoplasia. These receptors all come from a person between 50 and 69 years old with lung adenocarcinoma.

This clone was seen only a few times. This chain uses TRBV11-3 with TRBJ1-1; tentatively, D is TRBD1 (5 bases). Deletions cut 5 bases from V and 0 bases from J, with 16 bases between. The CDR3 sequence is 16 residues long. Germline CDR1 and CDR2: SGHNT and YENEEA. CDR3 in amino acids: CASSAMGGGLNTEAFF. In nucleotides, the CDR3 is TGTGCCAGCAGCGCTATGGGGGGGGGTTTGAACACTGAAGCTTTCTTT. Based on the CDR3 plus reference TRBV11-3 and TRBJ1-1, the full variable domain is EAGVVQSPRYKIIEKKQPVAFWCNPISGHNTLYWYLQNLGQGPELLIRYENEEAVDDSQLPKDRFSAERLKGVDSTLKIQPAELGDSAVYLCASSAMGGGLNTEAFFGQGTRLTVV.

The sample holds a few counts of this clone. The gene calls are TRBV27 and TRBJ1-2, with 10 bases identical to TRBD1. The CDR3 totals 13 residues. Losses at the gene ends were 3 bases for V and 7 bases for J; bases not matched to a gene: 2. Germline CDR1 reads MNHEY; CDR2 reads SMNVEV (reference sequence). CDR3 bases: TGTGCCAGCAGTTTTTGGGACAGGGGTGGCTACACCTTC. Residues: CASSFWDRGGYTF.

The V call is TRBV7-9, the J call TRBJ1-1; D call uncertain. There are 12 residues in the CDR3. Germline CDR1 and CDR2: SEHNR and FQNEAQ (reference sequence). V lost 5 bases and J lost 6, with 10 bases in between. The CDR3, as DNA: TGTGCCAGCAGCGAAAAAGAGGCTGAAGCTTTCTTT. Its translation: CASSEKEAEAFF.

The V gene is TRBV9, the J gene TRBJ2-2, with D perhaps matching TRBD2 (5 bases). The CDR3 extends over 12 amino acids. V shed 4 bases and J shed 7 bases, with 8 bases lying between them. CDR1 is SGDLS, CDR2 YYNGEE, per germline. The CDR3 sequence is CASSPGGGELFF. CDR3 coding DNA: TGTGCCAGCAGCCCTGGAGGCGGGGAGCTGTTTTTT.

V and J are TRBV2 and TRBJ1-5; 9 bases map to TRBD1. The CDR3 consists of 13 residues. In germline, CDR1 is SNHLY, CDR2 FYNNEI. V lost 6 bases, J lost 4 bases, and 1 base stayed unmatched. The CDR3 DNA is TGTGCCAGCAGGGGACAGGGAAATCAGCCCCAGCATTTT. It yields the protein CASRGQGNQPQHF.

This clone was recorded only once. V is TRBV7-2 and J is TRBJ1-2; D remains ambiguous. The CDR3 spans 15 residues. With 5 bases removed from V and 4 bases from J, the gap between germline ends came to 17 bases. The germline CDR1 and CDR2 sequences are SGHTA and FQGNSA. The chain's CDR3 is CASSAGNVVGYGYTF. In DNA form, the CDR3 reads TGTGCCAGCAGCGCTGGGAACGTAGTGGGCTATGGCTACACCTTC.

The rearrangement joins TRBV10-1 to TRBJ1-1, with a tentative D call TRBD1 (5 bases). The V gene's germline CDR1 is WNHNN and CDR2 SYGVQD (reference sequence). The CDR3 contains 13 residues. V was trimmed by 5 bases and J by 1 base, leaving 8 bases between them. For the CDR3, the DNA is TGCGCCAGCAGTCGGGACCCGAACACTGAAGCTTTCTTT. Translating it yields CASSRDPNTEAFF.

This clone came up once. The chain recombines TRBV4-1 with TRBJ2-7, with TRBD2 as a possible D gene (5 bases). Germline CDR1 and CDR2: MGHRA and YSYEKL. V was pared by 0 bases and J by 2 bases, with 11 bases between. The CDR3 consists of 15 residues. Written as DNA, the CDR3 is TGCGCCAGCAGCCAAGAGAGAGGGCCGACCTACGAGCAGTACTTC. Its protein is CASSQERGPTYEQYF.

This chain connects TRBV6-1 to TRBJ1-5; TRBD1 is a possible D gene (5 bases). The V gene's germline CDR1 is MNHNS and CDR2 SASEGT. This CDR3 region has 15 residues. The V and J ends lost 1 base and 3 bases respectively, with 10 bases between them. The CDR3: CASSEGMGLNQPQHF. The CDR3, as DNA: TGTGCCAGCAGTGAAGGTATGGGGCTCAATCAGCCCCAGCATTTT.

This sequence joins TRBV5-1 and TRBJ1-4; 8 nucleotides agree with TRBD1. Trimming took 2 bases from V and 8 from J; bases not matched to a gene: 5. The germline gives CDR1 SGHRS, CDR2 YFSETQ. The CDR3 extends over 14 amino acids. This CDR3 is CASSFQGADEKLFF. The CDR3 nucleotides are TGCGCCAGCAGCTTTCAGGGGGCAGACGAAAAACTGTTTTTT.

The chain joins TRBV9 to TRBJ2-3; the match to TRBD2 covers 16 bases. The germline V gene has CDR1 SGDLS and CDR2 YYNGEE. The trim removed 4 bases at V and 0 bases at J, leaving 14 bases unmatched. CDR3 size: 21 residues. The chain's CDR3 is CASSSQRSGLAGGFSTDTQYF. The DNA for the CDR3 is TGTGCCAGCAGCTCTCAGCGATCGGGACTAGCGGGAGGGTTTAGCACAGATACGCAGTATTTT.

V gene TRBV10-2 combines with J gene TRBJ2-7, with D hard to call. The CDR3 sequence is 12 residues long. CDR1 and CDR2 from the germline V gene are WSHSY and SAAADI. The germline V and J ends were trimmed by 6 bases and 7 bases, with 13 bases remaining between them. This CDR3 is CASSSGQWEQYF. The CDR3 region has the DNA TGCGCCAGCAGCTCAGGCCAGTGGGAGCAGTACTTC.

This chain uses TRBV14 with TRBJ2-4, with D unresolved. Germline-derived CDR1 and CDR2 are SGHDN and FVKESK. This CDR3 region has 13 residues. Deletions cut 2 bases from V and 3 bases from J, with 5 bases between. The CDR3 reads CASSQHSKNIQYF. The CDR3 DNA reads TGTGCCAGCAGCCAACATAGCAAAAACATTCAGTACTTC.

The chain has TRBV25-1 and TRBJ1-2; TRBD1 agrees at 7 bases. The CDR3 length is 16 residues. J gave up 0 bases and V 1 base, and 5 bases lay outside the gene matches. Germline V gene data show CDR1 as MGHDK and CDR2 as SYGVNS. The CDR3 sequence: CASSESRDRPNYGYTF. The DNA for the CDR3 is TGTGCCAGCAGTGAATCCAGGGACAGACCTAACTATGGCTACACCTTC.

V gene TRBV28 combines with J gene TRBJ2-1, with 9 positions matching TRBD2. Germline V CDR1 and CDR2: MDHEN, SYDVKM. The length of the CDR3 is 13 residues. The V segment lost 7 bases and the J segment 7 bases; nucleotides outside the gene matches: 5. The DNA for the CDR3 is TGTGCCAGCAACCTAGCGGGGAGAAATGAGCAGTTCTTC. The encoded protein is CASNLAGRNEQFF.

This chain connects TRBV6-1 to TRBJ2-7, with 12 bases lining up with TRBD1. This CDR3 comprises 16 residues. Germline CDR1 MNHNS, CDR2 SASEGT. With 4 bases clipped from V and 5 bases from J, the junction kept 9 bases outside the gene matches. The chain's CDR3 is CASSVIPGQGAHEQYF. DNA of the CDR3: TGTGCCAGCAGTGTTATACCGGGACAGGGGGCCCACGAGCAGTACTTC.

This chain joins TRBV28 and TRBJ2-7; the D is unclear. Germline-derived CDR1 and CDR2 are MDHEN and SYDVKM. V lost 2 bases, J lost 4 bases, and 3 bases lay in between. CDR3 length: 11 amino acids. Here the CDR3 DNA reads TGTGCCAGCAGTTTAACGTACGAGCAGTACTTC. It is translated as CASSLTYEQYF.

The sample holds a few counts of this clone. The chain carries TRBV11-3 and TRBJ2-7; 13 bases agree with TRBD2. CDR3 length equals 14 residues. Germline V lookup: CDR1 SGHNT, CDR2 YENEEA. V gave up 5 bases and J gave up 12 bases; unmatched junction bases: 10. The CDR3 nucleotides read TGTGCCAGCAGCCTAACCGGGACTAGCGGGACTGCGTACTTC. This encodes CASSLTGTSGTAYF.

The chain links TRBV18 to TRBJ2-2; no firm D call. The CDR3 loop spans 14 amino acids. Germline CDR1 KGHSH, CDR2 LQKENI. V was cut by 0 bases and J by 4 bases, with 6 bases left in between. CDR3 protein: CASSPPMATGELFF. CDR3 sequence (DNA): TGTGCCAGCTCACCACCGATGGCCACCGGGGAGCTGTTTTTT.